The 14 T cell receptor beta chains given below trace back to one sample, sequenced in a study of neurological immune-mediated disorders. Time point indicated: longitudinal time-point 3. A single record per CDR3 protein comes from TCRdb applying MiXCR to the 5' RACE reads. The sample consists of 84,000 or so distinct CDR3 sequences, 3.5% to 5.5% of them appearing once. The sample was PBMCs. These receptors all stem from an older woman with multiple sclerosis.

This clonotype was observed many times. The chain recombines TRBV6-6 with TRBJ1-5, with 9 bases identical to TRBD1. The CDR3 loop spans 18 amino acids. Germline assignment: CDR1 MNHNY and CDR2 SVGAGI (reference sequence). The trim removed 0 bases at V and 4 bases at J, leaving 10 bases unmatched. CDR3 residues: CASSYSAGQGRVNQPQHF. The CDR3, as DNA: TGTGCCAGCAGTTACTCCGCTGGACAGGGGAGGGTGAATCAGCCCCAGCATTTT.

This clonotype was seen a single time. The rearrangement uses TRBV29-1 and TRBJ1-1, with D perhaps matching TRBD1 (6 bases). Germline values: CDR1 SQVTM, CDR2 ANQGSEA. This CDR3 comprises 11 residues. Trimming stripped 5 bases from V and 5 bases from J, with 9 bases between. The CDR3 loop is CSVTGRTEAFF. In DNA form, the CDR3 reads TGCAGCGTTACAGGGAGAACTGAAGCTTTCTTT.

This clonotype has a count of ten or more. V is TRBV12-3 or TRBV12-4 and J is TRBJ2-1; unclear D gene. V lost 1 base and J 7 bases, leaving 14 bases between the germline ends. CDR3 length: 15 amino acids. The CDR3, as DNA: TGTGCCAGCAGTTTAGGGGTGTCGCGGCGGAATGAGCAGTTCTTC. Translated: CASSLGVSRRNEQFF.

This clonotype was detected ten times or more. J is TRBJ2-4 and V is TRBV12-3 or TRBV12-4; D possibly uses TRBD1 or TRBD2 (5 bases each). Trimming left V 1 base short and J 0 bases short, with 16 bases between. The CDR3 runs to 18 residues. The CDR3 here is CASSLGVGGSLAKNIQYF. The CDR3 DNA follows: TGTGCCAGCAGTTTAGGGGTTGGGGGTTCTCTAGCCAAAAACATTCAGTACTTC.

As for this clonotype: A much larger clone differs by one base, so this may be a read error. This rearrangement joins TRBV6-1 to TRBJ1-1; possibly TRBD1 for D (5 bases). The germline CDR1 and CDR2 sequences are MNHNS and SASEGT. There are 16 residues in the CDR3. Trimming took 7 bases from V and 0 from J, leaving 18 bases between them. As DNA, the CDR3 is TGTGCCAGCAACTCCCCAAGGAACAGGATGAACACTGAAGCTTTCTTT. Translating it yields CASNSPRNRMNTEAFF.

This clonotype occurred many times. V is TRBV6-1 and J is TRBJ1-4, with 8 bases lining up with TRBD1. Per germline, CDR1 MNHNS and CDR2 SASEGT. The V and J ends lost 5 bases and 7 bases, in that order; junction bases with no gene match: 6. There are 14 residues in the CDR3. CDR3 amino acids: CASSPDRVFEKLFF. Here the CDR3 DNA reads TGTGCCAGCAGTCCGGACAGGGTTTTTGAAAAACTGTTTTTT.

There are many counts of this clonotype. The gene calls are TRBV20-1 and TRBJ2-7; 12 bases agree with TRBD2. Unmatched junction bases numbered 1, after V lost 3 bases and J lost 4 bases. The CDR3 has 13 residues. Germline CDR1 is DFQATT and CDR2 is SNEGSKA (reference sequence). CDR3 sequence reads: CSARTSGGYEQYF. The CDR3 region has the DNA TGCAGTGCTAGGACTAGCGGGGGTTACGAGCAGTACTTC.

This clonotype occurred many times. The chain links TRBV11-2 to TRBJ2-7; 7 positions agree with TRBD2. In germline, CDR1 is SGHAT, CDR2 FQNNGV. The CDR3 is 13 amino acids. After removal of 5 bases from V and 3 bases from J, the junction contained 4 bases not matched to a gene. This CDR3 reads CASSRGVDYEQYF. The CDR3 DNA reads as TGTGCCAGCAGCCGGGGGGTGGACTACGAGCAGTACTTC. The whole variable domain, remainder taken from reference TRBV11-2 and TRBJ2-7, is EAGVAQSPRYKIIEKRQSVAFWCNPISGHATLYWYQQILGQGPKLLIQFQNNGVVDDSQLPKDRFSAERLKGVDSTLKIQPAKLEDSAVYLCASSRGVDYEQYFGPGTRLTVT.

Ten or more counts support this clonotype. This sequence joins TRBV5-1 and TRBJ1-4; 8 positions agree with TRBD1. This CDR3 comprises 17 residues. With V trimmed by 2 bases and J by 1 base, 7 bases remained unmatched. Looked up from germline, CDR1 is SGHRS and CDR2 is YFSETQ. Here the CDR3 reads CASSFGDRGRTNEKLFF. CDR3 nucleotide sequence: TGCGCCAGCAGCTTCGGAGACAGGGGACGAACTAATGAAAAACTGTTTTTT.

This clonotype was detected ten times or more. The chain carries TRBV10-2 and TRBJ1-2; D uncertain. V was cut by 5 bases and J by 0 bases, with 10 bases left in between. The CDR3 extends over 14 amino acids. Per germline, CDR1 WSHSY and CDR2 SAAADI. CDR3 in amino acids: CASSPRAANYGYTF. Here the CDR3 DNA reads TGCGCCAGCAGTCCGAGGGCAGCTAACTATGGCTACACCTTC.

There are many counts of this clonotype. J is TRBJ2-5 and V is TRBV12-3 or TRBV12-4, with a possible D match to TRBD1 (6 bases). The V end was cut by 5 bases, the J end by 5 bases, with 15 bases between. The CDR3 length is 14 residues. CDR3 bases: TGTGCCAGCAGTCCTGACAGGCCGGGCGAGACCCAGTACTTC. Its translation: CASSPDRPGETQYF.

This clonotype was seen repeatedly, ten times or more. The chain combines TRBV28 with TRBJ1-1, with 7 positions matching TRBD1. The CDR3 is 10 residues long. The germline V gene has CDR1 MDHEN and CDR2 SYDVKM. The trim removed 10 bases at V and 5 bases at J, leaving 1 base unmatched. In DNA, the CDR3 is TGTGCCATCAGGGGGACTGAAGCTTTCTTT. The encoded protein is CAIRGTEAFF.

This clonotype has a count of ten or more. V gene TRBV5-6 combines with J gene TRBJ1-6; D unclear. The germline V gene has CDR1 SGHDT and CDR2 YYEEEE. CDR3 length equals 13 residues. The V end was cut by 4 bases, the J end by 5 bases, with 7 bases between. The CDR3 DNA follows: TGTGCCAGCAGCGCGAGAGATAATTCACCCCTCCACTTT. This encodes CASSARDNSPLHF. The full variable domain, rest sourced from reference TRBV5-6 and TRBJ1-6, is DAGVTQSPTHLIKTRGQQVTLRCSPKSGHDTVSWYQQALGQGPQFIFQYYEEEERQRGNFPDRFSGHQFPNYSSELNVNALLLGDSALYLCASSARDNSPLHFGNGTRLTVT.

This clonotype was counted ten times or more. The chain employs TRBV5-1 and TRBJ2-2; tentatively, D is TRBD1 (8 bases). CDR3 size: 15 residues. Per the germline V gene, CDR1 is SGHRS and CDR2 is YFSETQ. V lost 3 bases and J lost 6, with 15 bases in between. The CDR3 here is CASSSTGGGPGELFF. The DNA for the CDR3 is TGCGCCAGCAGCTCCACAGGGGGGGGACCCGGGGAGCTGTTTTTT.